This T cell receptor beta chain was identified in a study of cytomegalovirus exposure and HLA in healthy donors. This CDR3 is built from 17 residues. V gave up 3 bases and J gave up 2 bases, with 19 bases separating them. Germline lookup yields CDR1 LNHDA and CDR2 SQIVND (reference sequence). The PCR employed 60 Vbeta primers together with 13 Jbeta primers. Assay used: immunoSEQ multiplex PCR; TCRdb lists only in-frame clones, some missing. The data contain more than 130,000 clones, about 78% of them singletons. The chain recombines TRBV19 with TRBJ2-5; D unclear. This sequence originates from a male donor in good health and CMV-seronegative. The sample was PBMCs. CDR3 DNA: TGTGCCAGTAGTATCCTAAGCGACGGCGGTTTTCAAGAGACCCAGTACTTC. Amino acid sequence: CASSILSDGGFQETQYF.